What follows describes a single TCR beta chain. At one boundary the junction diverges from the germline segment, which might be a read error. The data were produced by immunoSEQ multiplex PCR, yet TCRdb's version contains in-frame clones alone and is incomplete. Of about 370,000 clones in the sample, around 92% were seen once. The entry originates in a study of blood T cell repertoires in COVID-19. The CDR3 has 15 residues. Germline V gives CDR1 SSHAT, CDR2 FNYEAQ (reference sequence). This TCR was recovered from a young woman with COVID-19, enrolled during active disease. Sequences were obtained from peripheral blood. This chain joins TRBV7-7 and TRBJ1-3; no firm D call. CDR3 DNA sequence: TGTGCTAGCAGCCCGGCGGCCGGCTCTGGAAACACCATATATTTT. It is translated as CASSPAAGSGNTIYF. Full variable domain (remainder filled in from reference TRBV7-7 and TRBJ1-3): GAGVSQSPRYKVTKRGQDVTLRCDPISSHATLYWYQQALGQGPEFLTYFNYEAQPDKSGLPSDRFSAERPEGSISTLTIQRTEQRDSAMYRCASSPAAGSGNTIYFGEGSWLTVV.